This TCR beta chain was recorded in a study of T cell changes during pregnancy in multiple sclerosis. Looked up from germline, CDR1 is MNHNS and CDR2 is SASEGT. The CDR3 runs to 15 residues. V was shortened by 2 bases and J by 5 bases, with 13 bases between the two germline ends. Using immunoSEQ multiplex PCR, the repertoire was profiled, and TCRdb retains in-frame clones only, with some absent. The data show roughly 83,000 clones, about nine tenths seen once. The source material was PBMCs, sampled in the first trimester of pregnancy. The chain links TRBV6-1 to TRBJ1-3, with D uncertain. The source of this sequence is a female donor in good health, serving as a control in a pregnancy study. Some clones in this sample may be carry-over from other donors' samples. This CDR3 reads CASSELESSRNTIYF. Here the CDR3 DNA reads TGTGCCAGCAGTGAATTGGAGAGCTCGAGAAACACCATATATTTT.